The 5 T cell receptor beta chains below were found in one sample sequenced in a study of blood T cell repertoires in COVID-19 (dated by TCRdb to about 2020). Receptor libraries were prepared by the immunoSEQ multiplex PCR assay. In its TCRdb copy, this immuneACCESS table keeps in-frame sequences only and misses some clones. Where compared with another copy, unresolved V genes explain less than half of these, and the others have no known cause. For this sample the table gives about 110,000 clones, of which around 82% were detected only once. The ten largest clonotypes hold roughly 4.6% of the sample. The specimen was peripheral blood. The receptors shown here come from a human donor in a cohort sampled during active COVID-19.

The gene calls are TRBV4-3 and TRBJ1-1, with no clear D. This CDR3 has 13 residues. The V end lost 0 bases, the J end lost 12 bases, and 14 bases lay between the germline ends. Germline V lookup: CDR1 LGHNA, CDR2 YSLEER. CDR3 in DNA: TGCGCCAGCAGCCAAGATATTTCCGGGTGGCCTTTCTTT. Amino acids: CASSQDISGWPFF.

This clone was counted a few times. V and J are TRBV4-1 and TRBJ2-4, with 10 bases matching TRBD1. CDR3 length: 17 amino acids. Germline CDR1 reads MGHRA; CDR2 reads YSYEKL. J was trimmed by 1 base and V by 2 bases; bases with no gene match: 5. The CDR3 here is CASSQPPGQGAKNIQYF. The CDR3 nucleotides read TGCGCCAGCAGCCAACCACCGGGACAGGGGGCCAAAAACATTCAGTACTTC.

The chain joins TRBV6-2 or TRBV6-3 to TRBJ2-3, with a tentative D call TRBD1 (6 bases). Trimming removed 0 bases from V and 3 bases from J, with 7 bases in between. CDR1 and CDR2 (germline): MNHEY, SVGEGT. The CDR3 totals 14 residues. As DNA, the CDR3 is TGTGCCAGCAGTTACTCGGGGACAACAGATACGCAGTATTTT. Protein sequence: CASSYSGTTDTQYF.

CDR3 amino acids: CASSYSGREAFF. DNA of the CDR3: TGTGCCAGCAGTTACTCTGGGAGGGAAGCTTTCTTT. The chain combines TRBV6-5 with TRBJ1-1; D is unclear. This CDR3 is built from 12 residues. V was clipped by 0 bases and J by 8 bases, with 7 bases between them. From germline, CDR1 is MNHEY and CDR2 SVGAGI.

V gene TRBV6-5 combines with J gene TRBJ2-7; 12 nucleotides align to TRBD1. In germline, CDR1 is MNHEY, CDR2 SVGAGI. CDR3 length: 15 residues. Germline trimming cut 6 bases from V and 12 bases from J; bases unmatched to any gene: 15. The CDR3 loop reads CASRVRRDRGPTLYF. DNA of the CDR3: TGTGCCAGCAGGGTTCGTCGGGACAGGGGGCCAACTTTGTACTTC.